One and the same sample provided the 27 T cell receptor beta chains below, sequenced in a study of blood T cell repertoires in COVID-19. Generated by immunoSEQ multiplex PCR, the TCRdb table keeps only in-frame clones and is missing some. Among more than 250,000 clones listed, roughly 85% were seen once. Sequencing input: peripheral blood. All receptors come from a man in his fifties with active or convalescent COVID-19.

The CDR3 nucleotides are TGTGCCAGCAGCCCCTCGGTGGCGGGAGAATCTGGGGCCAACGTCCTGACTTTC. This codes for CASSPSVAGESGANVLTF. The chain is built from TRBV7-3 and TRBJ2-6; the match to TRBD2 covers 7 bases. After removal of 5 bases from V and 1 base from J, the junction contained 11 bases not matched to a gene. Per germline, CDR1 SGHTA and CDR2 FQGTGA. The CDR3 consists of 18 residues.

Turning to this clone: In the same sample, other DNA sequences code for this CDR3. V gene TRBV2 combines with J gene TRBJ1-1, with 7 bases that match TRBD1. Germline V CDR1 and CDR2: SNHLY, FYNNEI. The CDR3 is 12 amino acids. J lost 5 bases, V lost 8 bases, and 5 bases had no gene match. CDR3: CASSGTATEAFF. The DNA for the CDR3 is TGTGCCAGCTCGGGGACAGCTACTGAAGCTTTCTTT.

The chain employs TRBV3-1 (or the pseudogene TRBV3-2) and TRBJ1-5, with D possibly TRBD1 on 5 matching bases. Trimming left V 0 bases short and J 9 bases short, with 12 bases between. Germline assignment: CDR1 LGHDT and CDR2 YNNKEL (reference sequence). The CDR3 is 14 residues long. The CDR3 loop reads CASSQDGREGPQHF. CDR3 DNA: TGTGCCAGCAGCCAAGATGGCAGGGAAGGGCCCCAGCATTTT.

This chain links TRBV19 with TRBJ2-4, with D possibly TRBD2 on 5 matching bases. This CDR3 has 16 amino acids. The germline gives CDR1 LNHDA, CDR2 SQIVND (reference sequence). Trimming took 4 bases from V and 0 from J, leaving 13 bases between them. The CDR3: CASSTRTPRAKNIQYF. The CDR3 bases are TGTGCCAGTAGTACGCGGACTCCCCGAGCCAAAAACATTCAGTACTTC.

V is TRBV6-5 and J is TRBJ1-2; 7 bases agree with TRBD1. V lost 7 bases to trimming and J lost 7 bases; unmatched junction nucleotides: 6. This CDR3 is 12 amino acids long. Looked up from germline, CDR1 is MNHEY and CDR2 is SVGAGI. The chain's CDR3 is CASTTGVGGYTF. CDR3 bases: TGTGCCAGCACAACAGGGGTGGGTGGCTACACCTTC.

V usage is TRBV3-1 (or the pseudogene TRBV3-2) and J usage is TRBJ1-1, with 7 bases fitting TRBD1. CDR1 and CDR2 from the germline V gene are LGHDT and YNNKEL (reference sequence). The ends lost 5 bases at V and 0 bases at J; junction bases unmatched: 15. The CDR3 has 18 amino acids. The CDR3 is CASSKRDREDSMNTEAFF. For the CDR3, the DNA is TGTGCCAGCAGCAAAAGGGACAGAGAGGATAGTATGAACACTGAAGCTTTCTTT.

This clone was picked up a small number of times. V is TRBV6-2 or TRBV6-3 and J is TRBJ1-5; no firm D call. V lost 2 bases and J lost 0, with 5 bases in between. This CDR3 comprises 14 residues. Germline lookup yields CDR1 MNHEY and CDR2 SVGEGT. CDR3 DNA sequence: TGTGCCAGCAGTTACATATCTAGCAATCAGCCCCAGCATTTT. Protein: CASSYISSNQPQHF.

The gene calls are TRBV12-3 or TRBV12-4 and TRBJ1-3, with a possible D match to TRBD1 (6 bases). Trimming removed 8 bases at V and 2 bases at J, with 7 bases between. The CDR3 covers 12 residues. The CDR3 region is CASSGAGNTIYF. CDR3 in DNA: TGTGCCAGCTCAGGGGCTGGAAACACCATATATTTT.

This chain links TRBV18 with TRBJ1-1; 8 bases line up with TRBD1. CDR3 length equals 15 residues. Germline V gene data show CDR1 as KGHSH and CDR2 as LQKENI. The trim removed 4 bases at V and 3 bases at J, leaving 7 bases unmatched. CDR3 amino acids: CASSLMQGAHTEAFF. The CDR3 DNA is TGTGCCAGCTCACTAATGCAGGGGGCGCACACTGAAGCTTTCTTT.

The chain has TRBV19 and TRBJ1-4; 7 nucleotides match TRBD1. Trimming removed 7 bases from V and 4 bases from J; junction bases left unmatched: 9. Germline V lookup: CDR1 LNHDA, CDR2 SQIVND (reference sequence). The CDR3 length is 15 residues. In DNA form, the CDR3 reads TGTGCCAGTAACTCCGGGACAGCGAATAATGAAAAACTGTTTTTT. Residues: CASNSGTANNEKLFF.

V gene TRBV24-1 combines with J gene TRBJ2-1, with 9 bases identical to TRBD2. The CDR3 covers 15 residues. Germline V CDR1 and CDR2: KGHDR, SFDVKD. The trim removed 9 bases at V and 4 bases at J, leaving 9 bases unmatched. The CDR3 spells CATGLAGAQYNEQFF. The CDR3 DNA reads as TGTGCCACCGGTTTAGCGGGAGCGCAATACAATGAGCAGTTCTTC.

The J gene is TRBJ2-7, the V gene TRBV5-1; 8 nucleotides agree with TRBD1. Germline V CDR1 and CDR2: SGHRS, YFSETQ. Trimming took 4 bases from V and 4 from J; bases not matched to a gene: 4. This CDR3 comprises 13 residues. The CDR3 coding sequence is TGCGCCAGCAGCGGACAGGGACGGTACGAGCAGTACTTC. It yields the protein CASSGQGRYEQYF. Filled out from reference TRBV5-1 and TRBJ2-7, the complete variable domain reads KAGVTQTPRYLIKTRGQQVTLSCSPISGHRSVSWYQQTPGQGLQFLFEYFSETQRNKGNFPGRFSGRQFSNSRSEMNVSTLELGDSALYLCASSGQGRYEQYFGPGTRLTVT.

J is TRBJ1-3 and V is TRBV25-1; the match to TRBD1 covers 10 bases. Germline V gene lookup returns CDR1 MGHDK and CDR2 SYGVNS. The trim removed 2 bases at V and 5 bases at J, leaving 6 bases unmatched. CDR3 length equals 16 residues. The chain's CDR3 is CASSEADRGLRNTIYF. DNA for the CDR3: TGTGCCAGCAGTGAAGCTGACAGGGGGCTTAGAAACACCATATATTTT. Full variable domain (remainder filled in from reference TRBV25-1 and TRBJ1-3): EADIYQTPRYLVIGTGKKITLECSQTMGHDKMYWYQQDPGMELHLIHYSYGVNSTEKGDLSSESTVSRIRTEHFPLTLESARPSHTSQYLCASSEADRGLRNTIYFGEGSWLTVV.

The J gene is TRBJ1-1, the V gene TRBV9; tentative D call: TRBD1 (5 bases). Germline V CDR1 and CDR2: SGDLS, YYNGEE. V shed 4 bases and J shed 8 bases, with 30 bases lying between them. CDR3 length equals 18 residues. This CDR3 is CASSRGSGPGYGAAEAFF. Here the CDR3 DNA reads TGTGCCAGCAGCCGCGGATCCGGGCCTGGTTATGGGGCGGCGGAAGCTTTCTTT. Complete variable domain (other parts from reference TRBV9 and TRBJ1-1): DSGVTQTPKHLITATGQRVTLRCSPRSGDLSVYWYQQSLDQGLQFLIQYYNGEERAKGNILERFSAQQFPDLHSELNLSSLELGDSALYFCASSRGSGPGYGAAEAFFGQGTRLTVV.

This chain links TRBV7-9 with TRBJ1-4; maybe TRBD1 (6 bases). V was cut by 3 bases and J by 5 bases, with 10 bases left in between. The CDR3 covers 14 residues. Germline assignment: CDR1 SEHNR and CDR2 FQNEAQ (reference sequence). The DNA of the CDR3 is TGTGCCAGCAGCTTGACAGGTGTGAATGAAAAACTGTTTTTT. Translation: CASSLTGVNEKLFF.

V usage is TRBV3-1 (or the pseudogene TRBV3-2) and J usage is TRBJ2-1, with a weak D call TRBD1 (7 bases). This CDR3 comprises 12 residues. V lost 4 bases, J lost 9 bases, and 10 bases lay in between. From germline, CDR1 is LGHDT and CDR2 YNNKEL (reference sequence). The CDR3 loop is CASSLQGGEQFF. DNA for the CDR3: TGTGCCAGCAGCCTTCAGGGGGGTGAGCAGTTCTTC.

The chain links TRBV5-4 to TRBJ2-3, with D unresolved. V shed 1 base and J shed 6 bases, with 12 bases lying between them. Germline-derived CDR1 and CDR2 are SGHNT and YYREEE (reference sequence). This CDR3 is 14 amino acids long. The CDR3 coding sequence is TGTGCCAGCAGCTTGCGTATTGAGATGGATACGCAGTATTTT. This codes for CASSLRIEMDTQYF. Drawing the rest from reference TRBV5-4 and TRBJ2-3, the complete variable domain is ETGVTQSPTHLIKTRGQQVTLRCSSQSGHNTVSWYQQALGQGPQFIFQYYREEENGRGNFPPRFSGLQFPNYSSELNVNALELDDSALYLCASSLRIEMDTQYFGPGTRLTVL.

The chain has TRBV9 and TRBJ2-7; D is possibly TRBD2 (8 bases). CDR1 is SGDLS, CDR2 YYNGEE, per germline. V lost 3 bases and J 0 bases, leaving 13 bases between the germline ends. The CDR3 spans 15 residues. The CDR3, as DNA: TGTGCCAGCAGCGCAGGGGGGACTAGCTCCTACGAGCAGTACTTC. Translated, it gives CASSAGGTSSYEQYF.

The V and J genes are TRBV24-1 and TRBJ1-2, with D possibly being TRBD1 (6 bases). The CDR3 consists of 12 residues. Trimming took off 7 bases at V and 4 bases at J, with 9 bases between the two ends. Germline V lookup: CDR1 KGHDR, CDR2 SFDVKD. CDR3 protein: CATSRDTYGYTF. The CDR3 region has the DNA TGTGCCACCAGCCGGGACACCTATGGCTACACCTTC.

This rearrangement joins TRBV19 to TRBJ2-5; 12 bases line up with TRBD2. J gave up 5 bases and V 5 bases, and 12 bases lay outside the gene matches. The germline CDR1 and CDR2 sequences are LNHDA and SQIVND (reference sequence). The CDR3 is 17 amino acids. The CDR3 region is CASSPWSSGRVGETQYF. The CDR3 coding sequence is TGTGCCAGTAGTCCGTGGTCTAGCGGGAGGGTCGGGGAGACCCAGTACTTC.

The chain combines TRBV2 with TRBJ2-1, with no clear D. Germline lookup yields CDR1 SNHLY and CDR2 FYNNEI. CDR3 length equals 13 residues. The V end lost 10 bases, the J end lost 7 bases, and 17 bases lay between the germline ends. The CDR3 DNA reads TGTGCCATCCGACTGAGCCCCCAAAATGAGCAGTTCTTC. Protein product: CAIRLSPQNEQFF.

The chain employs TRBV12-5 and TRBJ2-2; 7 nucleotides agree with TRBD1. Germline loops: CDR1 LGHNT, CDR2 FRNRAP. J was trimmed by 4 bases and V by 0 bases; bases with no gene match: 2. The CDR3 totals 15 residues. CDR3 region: CASGLVQGPTGELFF. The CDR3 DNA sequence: TGTGCTAGTGGTTTGGTACAGGGGCCCACCGGGGAGCTGTTTTTT.

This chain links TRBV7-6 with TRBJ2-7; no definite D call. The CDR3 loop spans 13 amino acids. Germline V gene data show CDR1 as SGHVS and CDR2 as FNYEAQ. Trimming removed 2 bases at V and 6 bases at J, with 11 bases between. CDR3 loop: CASSLTGDGEQYF. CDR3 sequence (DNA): TGTGCCAGCAGCTTAACGGGTGACGGCGAGCAGTACTTC.

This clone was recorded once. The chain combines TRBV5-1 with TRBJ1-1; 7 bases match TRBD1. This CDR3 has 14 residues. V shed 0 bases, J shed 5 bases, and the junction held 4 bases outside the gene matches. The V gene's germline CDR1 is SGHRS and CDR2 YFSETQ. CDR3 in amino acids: CASSLVGGGTEAFF. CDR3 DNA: TGCGCCAGCAGCTTGGTAGGGGGCGGGACTGAAGCTTTCTTT.

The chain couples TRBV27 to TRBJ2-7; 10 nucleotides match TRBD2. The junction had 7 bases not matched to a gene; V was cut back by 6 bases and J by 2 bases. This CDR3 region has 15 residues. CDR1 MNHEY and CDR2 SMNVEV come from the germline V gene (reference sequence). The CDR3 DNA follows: TGTGCCAGCAGCCTCGGACTAGCGGAAACCTACGAGCAGTACTTC. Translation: CASSLGLAETYEQYF.

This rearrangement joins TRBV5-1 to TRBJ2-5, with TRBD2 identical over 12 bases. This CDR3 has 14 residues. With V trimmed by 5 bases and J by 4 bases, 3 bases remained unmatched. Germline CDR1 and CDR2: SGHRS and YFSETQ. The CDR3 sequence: CASRKGLAGETQYF. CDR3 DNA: TGCGCCAGCAGGAAGGGACTAGCGGGAGAGACCCAGTACTTC. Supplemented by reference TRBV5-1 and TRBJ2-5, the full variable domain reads KAGVTQTPRYLIKTRGQQVTLSCSPISGHRSVSWYQQTPGQGLQFLFEYFSETQRNKGNFPGRFSGRQFSNSRSEMNVSTLELGDSALYLCASRKGLAGETQYFGPGTRLLVL.

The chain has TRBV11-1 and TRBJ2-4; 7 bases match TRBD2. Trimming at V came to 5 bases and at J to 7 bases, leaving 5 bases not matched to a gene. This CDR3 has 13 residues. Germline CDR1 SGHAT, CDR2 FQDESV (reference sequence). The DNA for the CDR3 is TGTGCCAGCAGCATCGGGGGGAATAACATTCAGTACTTC. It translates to CASSIGGNNIQYF.